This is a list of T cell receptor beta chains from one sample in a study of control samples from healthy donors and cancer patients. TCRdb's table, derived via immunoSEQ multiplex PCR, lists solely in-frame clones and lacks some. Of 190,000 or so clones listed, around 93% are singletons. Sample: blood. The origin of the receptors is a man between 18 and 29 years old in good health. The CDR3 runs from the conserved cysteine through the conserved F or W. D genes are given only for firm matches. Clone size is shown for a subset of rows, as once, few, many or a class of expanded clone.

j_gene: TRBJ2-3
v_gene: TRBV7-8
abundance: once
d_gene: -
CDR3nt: TGTGCCAGCAGCTTTTTCTCGGGGGCGGGCACAGATACGCAGTATTTT
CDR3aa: CASSFFSGAGTDTQYF

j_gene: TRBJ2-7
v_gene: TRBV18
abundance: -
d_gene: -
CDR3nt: TGTGCCAGCTCCTCACAGGAGAGCTCCTACGAGCAGTACTTC
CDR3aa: CASSSQESSYEQYF

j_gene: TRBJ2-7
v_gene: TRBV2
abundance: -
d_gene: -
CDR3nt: TGTGCCAGCAGACGGGCCCCGGAAATCGCTGGCTACGAGCAGTACTTC
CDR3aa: CASRRAPEIAGYEQYF

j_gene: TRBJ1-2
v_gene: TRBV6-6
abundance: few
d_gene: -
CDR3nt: TGTGCCAGCAGCCCCTCTGGGCAGGGGAAATATGGCTACACCTTC
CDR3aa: CASSPSGQGKYGYTF

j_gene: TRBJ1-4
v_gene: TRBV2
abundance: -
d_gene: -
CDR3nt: TGTGCCAGCAGTGAAATGACGGGACAAGGACACGAAAAACTGTTTTTT
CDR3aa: CASSEMTGQGHEKLFF

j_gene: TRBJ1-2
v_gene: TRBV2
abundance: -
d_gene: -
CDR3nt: TGTGCCAGCAGTGAGAGTGGCTACACCTTC
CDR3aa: CASSESGYTF

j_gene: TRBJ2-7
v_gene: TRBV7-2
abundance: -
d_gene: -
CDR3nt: TGTGCCAGCAGCTTAGAGGACTGGGCCTACGAGCAGTACTTC
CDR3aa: CASSLEDWAYEQYF

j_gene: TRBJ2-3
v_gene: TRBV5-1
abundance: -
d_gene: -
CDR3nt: TGCGCCAGCAGCCCAGGGGACCTAAGCACAGATACGCAGTATTTT
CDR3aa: CASSPGDLSTDTQYF

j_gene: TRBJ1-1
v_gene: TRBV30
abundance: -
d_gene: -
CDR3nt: TGTGCCTGGAGTGTAATGACTGAAGCTTTCTTT
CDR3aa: CAWSVMTEAFF

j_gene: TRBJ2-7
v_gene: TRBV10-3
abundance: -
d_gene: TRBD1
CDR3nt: TGTGCCATCAGTGAGTGGGACAGCCACGAGCAGTACTTC
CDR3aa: CAISEWDSHEQYF

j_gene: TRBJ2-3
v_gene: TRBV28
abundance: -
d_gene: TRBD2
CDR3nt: TGTGCCAGCAGTTCAATAGCGGGGGCCTTAACAGATACGCAGTATTTT
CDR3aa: CASSSIAGALTDTQYF

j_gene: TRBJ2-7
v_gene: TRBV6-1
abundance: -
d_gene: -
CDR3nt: TGTGCCAGCAGTGGCCCCGGGACAATAAATCCCTACGAGCAGTACTTC
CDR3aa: CASSGPGTINPYEQYF

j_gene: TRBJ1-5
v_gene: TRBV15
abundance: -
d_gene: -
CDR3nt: TGTGCCACCAGCAGGGGGAGACAGGTGGGTGGCAATCAGCCCCAGCATTTT
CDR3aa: CATSRGRQVGGNQPQHF

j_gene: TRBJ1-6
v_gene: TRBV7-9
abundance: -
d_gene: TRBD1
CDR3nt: TGTGCCAGCAGCTTGGGACAGGGGAGTTATTCACCCCTCCACTTT
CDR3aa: CASSLGQGSYSPLHF

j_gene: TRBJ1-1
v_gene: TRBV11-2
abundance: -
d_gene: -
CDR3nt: TGTGCCAGCAGCTCCCACCCGATGAACACTGAAGCTTTCTTT
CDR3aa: CASSSHPMNTEAFF

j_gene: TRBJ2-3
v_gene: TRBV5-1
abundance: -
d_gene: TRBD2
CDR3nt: TGCGCCAGCAGCTTATTAGCGGGGGGGCTGCCGTATACGCAGTATTTT
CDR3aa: CASSLLAGGLPYTQYF

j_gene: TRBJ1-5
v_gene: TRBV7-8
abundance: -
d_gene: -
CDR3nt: TGTGCCAGCAGCTTGAATGACGGGGCGACCCAGCATTTT
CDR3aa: CASSLNDGATQHF

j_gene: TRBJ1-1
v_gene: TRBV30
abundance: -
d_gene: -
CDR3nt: TGTGCCTGGAATCGGGCAACGGCGGCTTTCTTT
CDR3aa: CAWNRATAAFF

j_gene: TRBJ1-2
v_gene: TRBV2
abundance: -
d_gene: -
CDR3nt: TGTGCCAGCACCACGGCGGGCACTGGCTATGGCTACACCTTC
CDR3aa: CASTTAGTGYGYTF

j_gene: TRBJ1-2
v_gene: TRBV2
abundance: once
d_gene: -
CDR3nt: TGTGCCAGCAGTGGGCAGGGTCCAAATGGCTACACCTTC
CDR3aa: CASSGQGPNGYTF

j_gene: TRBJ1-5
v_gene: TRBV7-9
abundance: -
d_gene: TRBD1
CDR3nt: TGTGCCAGCAGCCGTTCGGGACAGAGCAATCAGCCCCAGCATTTT
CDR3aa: CASSRSGQSNQPQHF

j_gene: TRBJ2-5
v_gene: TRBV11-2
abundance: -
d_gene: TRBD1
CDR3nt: TGTGCCAGCAGCTTGCCAGACAGGGGCAAGACCCAGTACTTC
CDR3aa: CASSLPDRGKTQYF

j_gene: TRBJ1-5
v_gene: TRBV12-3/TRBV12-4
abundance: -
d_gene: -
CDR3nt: TGTGCCAGCAGCCCTACCATGGGTCAGCCCCAGCATTTT
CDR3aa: CASSPTMGQPQHF

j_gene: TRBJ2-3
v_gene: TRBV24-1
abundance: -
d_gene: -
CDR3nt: TGTGCCACCAGTGCACGGGGACGAACAGATACGCAGTATTTT
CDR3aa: CATSARGRTDTQYF

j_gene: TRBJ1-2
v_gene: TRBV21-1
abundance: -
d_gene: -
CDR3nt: TGTGCCAGCAGCAAAGGGGGTAGCAGGGGACCTGGCTACACCTTC
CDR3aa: CASSKGGSRGPGYTF